This is a list of T cell receptor beta chains from one sample in a study of vaccination effects on CD4 cells after COVID-19. Their antigen targets remain unknown. Profiling relied on immunoSEQ multiplex PCR, and the TCRdb table lists in-frame clones only, not all of them. This sample has about 65,000 clones, with 65% to 85% found just once. The sequences come from CD4+ T cells from PBMCs cultured with HCoV-NL63 spike peptides, collected before COVID-19 vaccination. The receptors derive from a human donor who received a COVID-19 vaccine. The CDR3 runs from the conserved cysteine through the conserved F or W. D genes are given only for firm matches. Not all rows give a size; the values are once, few, many and, for expanded clones, a class.

TRBV7-8	.	TRBJ2-3	.	CASSLEGGISTDTQYF	TGTGCCAGCAGCTTAGAGGGGGGGATTAGCACAGATACGCAGTATTTT
TRBV3-1/TRBV3-2	.	TRBJ1-4	TRBD1	CASSRLQGPEKLFF	TGTGCCAGCAGCCGGTTACAGGGGCCTGAAAAACTGTTTTTT
TRBV5-5	.	TRBJ2-2	TRBD2	CASSLAGGGTGELFF	TGTGCCAGCAGCTTGGCGGGGGGGGGCACCGGGGAGCTGTTTTTT
TRBV24-1	once	TRBJ2-1	.	CATSDYGSSYNEQFF	TGTGCCACCAGTGATTACGGCAGTTCCTACAATGAGCAGTTCTTC
TRBV6-6	.	TRBJ2-2	.	CASSLVAGELFF	TGTGCCAGCAGTCTCGTGGCCGGGGAGCTGTTTTTT
TRBV4-1	.	TRBJ2-3	TRBD2	CASSRFPRPVGGTDTQYF	TGCGCCAGCAGCCGATTCCCACGACCGGTCGGGGGGACAGATACGCAGTATTTT
TRBV6-2/TRBV6-3	.	TRBJ1-1	.	CASSPSQGNTEAFF	TGTGCCAGCAGTCCCAGCCAGGGCAACACTGAAGCTTTCTTT
TRBV5-1	.	TRBJ1-1	.	CASSLAVGVTNTEAFF	TGCGCCAGCAGCTTGGCCGTCGGGGTCACGAACACTGAAGCTTTCTTT
TRBV5-1	.	TRBJ2-1	.	CASSLAVGSSYNEQFF	TGCGCCAGCAGCTTGGCCGTCGGGAGCTCCTACAATGAGCAGTTCTTC
TRBV6-5	.	TRBJ1-1	.	CATLMGREWHTEAFF	TGTGCCACGCTGATGGGGAGGGAGTGGCACACTGAAGCTTTCTTT
TRBV5-5	.	TRBJ1-5	TRBD1	CASSSRTGSGNQPQHF	TGTGCCAGCAGCTCCCGGACAGGGTCAGGCAATCAGCCCCAGCATTTT
TRBV25-1	.	TRBJ2-3	.	CASSEYAQDLDTQYF	TGTGCCAGCAGTGAATATGCCCAGGACTTGGATACGCAGTATTTT
TRBV3-1/TRBV3-2	.	TRBJ2-4	.	CASSLGTAKNIQYF	TGTGCCAGCAGCCTCGGGACGGCCAAAAACATTCAGTACTTC
TRBV2	.	TRBJ1-6	TRBD1	CASSEAGTGRESPLHF	TGTGCCAGCAGTGAAGCCGGGACAGGGAGGGAATCACCCCTCCACTTT
TRBV5-8	.	TRBJ1-1	TRBD1	CASSYQGAPNTEAFF	TGTGCCAGCAGCTATCAGGGGGCGCCGAACACTGAAGCTTTCTTT
TRBV7-2	.	TRBJ2-1	.	CASSPQGFAYNEQFF	TGTGCCAGCAGCCCACAGGGCTTTGCTTACAATGAGCAGTTCTTC
TRBV25-1	.	TRBJ2-2	.	CASSENTGELFF	TGTGCCAGCAGCGAGAACACCGGGGAGCTGTTTTTT
TRBV10-3	.	TRBJ1-2	.	CAIRRGTDNYGYTF	TGTGCCATCCGTAGAGGGACCGATAACTATGGCTACACCTTC
TRBV28	.	TRBJ2-3	.	CASRGETLTTDTQYF	TGTGCCAGCAGGGGCGAGACACTCACCACAGATACGCAGTATTTT
TRBV5-1	.	TRBJ1-1	.	CASSQNLYRTFTEAFF	TGCGCCAGCAGCCAAAACTTATACAGGACATTCACTGAAGCTTTCTTT
TRBV2	.	TRBJ2-1	TRBD2	CASSGRGGSYNEQFF	TGTGCCAGCAGTGGGCGGGGGGGCTCCTACAATGAGCAGTTCTTC
TRBV18	.	TRBJ2-3	TRBD2	CASSPIIAGGTDTQYF	TGTGCCAGCTCACCGATTATAGCGGGGGGCACAGATACGCAGTATTTT
TRBV5-1	.	TRBJ1-2	TRBD1	CASSRSGTENYGYTF	TGCGCCAGCAGCAGGTCCGGGACAGAAAACTATGGCTACACCTTC
TRBV18	.	TRBJ1-6	.	CASSPRTTNSPLHF	TGTGCCAGCTCCCCCAGAACAACGAATTCACCCCTCCACTTT
TRBV6-5	.	TRBJ1-1	.	CASWSTGLSNTEAFF	TGTGCCAGCTGGTCCACGGGACTTTCGAACACTGAAGCTTTCTTT
TRBV28	few	TRBJ1-6	.	CASSRGGDVNSPLHF	TGTGCCAGCAGCCGGGGAGGGGATGTGAATTCACCCCTCCACTTT
TRBV6-5	.	TRBJ1-5	.	CASRSPNQPQHF	TGTGCCAGTCGGAGCCCCAATCAGCCCCAGCATTTT
TRBV9	.	TRBJ2-1	TRBD1	CASSVDGDSHNEQFF	TGTGCCAGCAGCGTCGACGGGGACAGCCACAATGAGCAGTTCTTC
TRBV19	once	TRBJ2-3	TRBD2	CASSITGTSIPDTQYF	TGTGCCAGTAGTATCACCGGGACTAGTATACCAGATACGCAGTATTTT
TRBV9	.	TRBJ2-2	.	CASSVDGAANTGELFF	TGTGCCAGCAGCGTAGACGGAGCGGCGAACACCGGGGAGCTGTTTTTT
TRBV7-9	.	TRBJ2-1	TRBD1	CASSLVDRGDNEQFF	TGTGCCAGCAGCTTAGTAGACAGGGGAGACAATGAGCAGTTCTTC
TRBV7-9	.	TRBJ2-2	.	CASSLAGVGSTGELFF	TGTGCCAGCAGCTTAGCGGGGGTCGGGAGTACCGGGGAGCTGTTTTTT
TRBV5-6	.	TRBJ2-5	.	CASSDLRGAETQYF	TGTGCCAGCAGCGACCTACGGGGGGCAGAGACCCAGTACTTC
TRBV5-4	.	TRBJ2-1	TRBD1	CASSRRQGDYNEQFF	TGTGCCAGCAGCCGGAGACAGGGGGACTACAATGAGCAGTTCTTC
TRBV6-5	few	TRBJ1-2	.	CASSYSKGSYGYTF	TGTGCCAGCAGTTACTCGAAGGGCAGCTATGGCTACACCTTC
TRBV7-9	.	TRBJ2-2	TRBD1	CASSPGQGGTGELFF	TGTGCCAGCAGCCCGGGACAGGGAGGGACCGGGGAGCTGTTTTTT
TRBV6-5	few	TRBJ1-2	.	CASRLHGEAYGYTF	TGTGCCAGCAGACTCCATGGGGAGGCCTATGGCTACACCTTC
TRBV3-1/TRBV3-2	.	TRBJ1-5	.	CASSPEGVSAQHF	TGTGCCAGCAGCCCGGAGGGGGTCTCGGCCCAGCATTTT
TRBV7-3	.	TRBJ2-5	TRBD1	CASSFGTGYQETQYF	TGTGCCAGCAGCTTTGGGACAGGGTATCAAGAGACCCAGTACTTC
TRBV2	few	TRBJ1-1	.	CASRFSQGNTEAFF	TGTGCCAGCAGATTTTCACAGGGGAACACTGAAGCTTTCTTT
TRBV7-2	once	TRBJ2-2	.	CASSLVTTETELFF	TGTGCCAGCAGCTTGGTTACTACGGAAACCGAGCTGTTTTTT
TRBV7-9	.	TRBJ1-5	TRBD1	CASSLVGTGPHQPQHF	TGTGCCAGCAGCTTAGTAGGGACAGGACCTCATCAGCCCCAGCATTTT
TRBV28	.	TRBJ2-5	TRBD1	CASSSLDRGETQYF	TGTGCCAGCAGTTCTCTCGACAGGGGGGAGACCCAGTACTTC
TRBV12-5	.	TRBJ2-6	.	CASGLVLSVRGGTSGANVLTF	TGTGCTAGTGGTTTGGTATTGAGTGTCAGGGGAGGAACCTCTGGGGCCAACGTCCTGACTTTC
TRBV11-2	.	TRBJ2-5	.	CASSLDRNQETQYF	TGTGCCAGCAGCTTAGACAGGAACCAAGAGACCCAGTACTTC
TRBV5-1	.	TRBJ2-3	.	CASSFSGLLGSTDTQYF	TGCGCCAGCAGCTTTTCAGGCCTACTAGGTTCCACAGATACGCAGTATTTT
TRBV10-3	.	TRBJ1-1	.	CAISEGGTVNTEAFF	TGTGCCATCAGTGAGGGGGGCACGGTGAACACTGAAGCTTTCTTT
TRBV18	.	TRBJ2-4	.	CASSPLSPPAAKNIQYF	TGTGCCAGCTCACCTCTCTCTCCCCCAGCAGCCAAAAACATTCAGTACTTC
TRBV14	.	TRBJ1-4	.	CASSQPGRGATNEKLFF	TGTGCCAGCAGCCAACCGGGACGGGGAGCAACTAATGAAAAACTGTTTTTT
TRBV28	.	TRBJ2-3	.	CASRPAGVTDTQYF	TGTGCCAGCAGACCGGCAGGGGTAACAGATACGCAGTATTTT
TRBV5-6	.	TRBJ1-1	TRBD1	CASSFLTGWSATEAFF	TGTGCCAGCAGCTTTTTGACAGGGTGGTCGGCCACTGAAGCTTTCTTT
TRBV14	.	TRBJ2-2	.	CASSQDHMATGELFF	TGTGCCAGCAGCCAAGATCATATGGCAACCGGGGAGCTGTTTTTT
TRBV30	.	TRBJ1-1	.	CAWSRRADTEAFF	TGTGCCTGGAGTAGGAGGGCTGACACTGAAGCTTTCTTT
TRBV18	.	TRBJ2-3	.	CASSRRRFGGSTDTQYF	TGTGCCAGCTCACGGAGGCGATTTGGGGGTTCAACAGATACGCAGTATTTT